Following are 5 T cell receptor beta chains from one sample sequenced in a study of cytomegalovirus exposure and HLA in healthy donors. The method was immunoSEQ multiplex PCR; TCRdb's version includes in-frame clones alone and lacks a portion of them. The sample has about 190,000 clones, 86% seen once. The sequenced sample was PBMCs. The source is a woman under 30 in good health and CMV-seronegative.

The rearrangement joins TRBV5-1 to TRBJ2-2; 7 nucleotides align to TRBD2. The CDR3 consists of 16 residues. V lost 0 bases to trimming and J lost 4 bases; unmatched junction nucleotides: 6. Germline CDR1 reads SGHRS; CDR2 reads YFSETQ. The CDR3 nucleotides read TGCGCCAGCAGCTTGGCCGTAGCGGGCTCCACCGGGGAGCTGTTTTTT. As protein: CASSLAVAGSTGELFF.

This sequence joins TRBV9 and TRBJ1-2; D is undetermined. The V gene lost 2 bases and the J gene lost 5 bases, with 10 bases spanning the gap. CDR1 SGDLS and CDR2 YYNGEE come from the germline V gene. The CDR3 contains 13 residues. CDR3 sequence: CASSVGEIYGYTF. CDR3 nucleotides: TGTGCCAGCAGCGTCGGGGAGATTTATGGCTACACCTTC.

V is TRBV10-3 and J is TRBJ2-7, with 9 bases that match TRBD1. Germline V gene lookup returns CDR1 ENHRY and CDR2 SYGVKD. With V trimmed by 5 bases and J by 5 bases, 10 bases remained unmatched. The CDR3 runs to 15 residues. In nucleotides, the CDR3 is TGTGCCATCAGTCGCTCCGGGACAGGGACCAACGAGCAGTACTTC. Translated, it gives CAISRSGTGTNEQYF.

The V call is TRBV27, the J call TRBJ2-7, with TRBD1 matching 7 bases. This CDR3 spans 13 amino acids. V shed 3 bases and J 3 bases; nucleotides not matched to a gene: 2. Germline loops: CDR1 MNHEY, CDR2 SMNVEV (reference sequence). DNA of the CDR3: TGTGCCAGCAGTTTGGCAGGGGGCTACGAGCAGTACTTC. This encodes CASSLAGGYEQYF.

The chain links TRBV7-9 to TRBJ1-2, with TRBD1 matching over 7 bases. The CDR3 is made up of 12 amino acids. The trim removed 5 bases at V and 7 bases at J, leaving 4 bases unmatched. CDR1 SEHNR and CDR2 FQNEAQ come from the germline V gene (reference sequence). The CDR3 loop reads CASSPDRVGYTF. Written as DNA, the CDR3 is TGTGCCAGCAGCCCCGACAGGGTTGGCTACACCTTC.